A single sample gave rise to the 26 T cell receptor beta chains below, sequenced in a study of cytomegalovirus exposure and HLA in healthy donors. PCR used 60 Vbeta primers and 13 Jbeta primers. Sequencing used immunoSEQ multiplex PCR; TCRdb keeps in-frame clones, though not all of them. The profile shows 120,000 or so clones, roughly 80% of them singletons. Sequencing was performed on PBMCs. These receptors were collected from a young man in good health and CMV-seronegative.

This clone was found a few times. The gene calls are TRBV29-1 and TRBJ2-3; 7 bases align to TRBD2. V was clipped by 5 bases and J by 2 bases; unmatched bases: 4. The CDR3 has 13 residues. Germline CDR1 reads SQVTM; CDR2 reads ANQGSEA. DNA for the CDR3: TGCAGCGTTTGGGGGGGACCCACAGATACGCAGTATTTT. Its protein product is CSVWGGPTDTQYF.

CDR3 residues: CASSGGLAGVGETQYF. The DNA for the CDR3 is TGTGCCAGCAGCGGGGGACTAGCGGGAGTTGGTGAGACCCAGTACTTC. The chain has TRBV2 and TRBJ2-5; TRBD2 matches 14 bases. The CDR3 runs 16 residues. The germline V gene encodes CDR1 SNHLY and CDR2 FYNNEI. Germline trimming cut 6 bases from V and 5 bases from J; bases unmatched to any gene: 8.

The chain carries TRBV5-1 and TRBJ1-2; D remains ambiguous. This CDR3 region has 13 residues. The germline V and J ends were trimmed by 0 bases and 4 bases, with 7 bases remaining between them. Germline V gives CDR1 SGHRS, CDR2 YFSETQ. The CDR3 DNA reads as TGCGCCAGCAGCTTGGCCGGGATCTATGGCTACACCTTC. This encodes CASSLAGIYGYTF.

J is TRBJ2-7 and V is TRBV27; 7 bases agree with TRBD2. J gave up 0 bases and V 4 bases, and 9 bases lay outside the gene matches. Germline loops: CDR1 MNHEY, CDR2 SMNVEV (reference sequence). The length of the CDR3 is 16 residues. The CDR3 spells CASSSESSGLSYEQYF. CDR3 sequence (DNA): TGTGCCAGCAGTTCGGAGTCTAGCGGCCTCTCCTACGAGCAGTACTTC.

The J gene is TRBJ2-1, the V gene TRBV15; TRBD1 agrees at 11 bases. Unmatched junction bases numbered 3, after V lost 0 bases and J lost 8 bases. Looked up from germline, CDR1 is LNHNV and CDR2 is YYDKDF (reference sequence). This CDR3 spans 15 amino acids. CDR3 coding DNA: TGTGCCACCAGCAGAGATGTGGGACAGGGGGATGAGCAGTTCTTC. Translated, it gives CATSRDVGQGDEQFF.

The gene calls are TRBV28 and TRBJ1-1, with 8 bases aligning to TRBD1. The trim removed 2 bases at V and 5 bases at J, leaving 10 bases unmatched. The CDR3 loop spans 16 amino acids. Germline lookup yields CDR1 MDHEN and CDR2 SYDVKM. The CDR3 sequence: CASSLRRDRLRTEAFF. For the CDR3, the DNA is TGTGCCAGCAGTTTACGCCGGGACAGGTTGAGGACTGAAGCTTTCTTT.

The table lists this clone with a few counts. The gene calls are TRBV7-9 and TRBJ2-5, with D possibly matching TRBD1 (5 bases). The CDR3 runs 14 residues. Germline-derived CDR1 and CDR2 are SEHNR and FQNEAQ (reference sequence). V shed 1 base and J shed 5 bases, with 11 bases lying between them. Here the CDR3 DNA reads TGTGCCAGCAGCTTAGATGTCAGGGCGGAGACCCAGTACTTC. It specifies CASSLDVRAETQYF.

The CDR3 loop is CAWSVRGIPGGYTF. DNA for the CDR3: TGTGCCTGGAGTGTTCGCGGAATTCCCGGCGGCTACACCTTC. The gene calls are TRBV30 and TRBJ1-2; D gene unclear. This CDR3 has 14 residues. In germline, CDR1 is GTSNPN, CDR2 SVGIG (reference sequence). V was clipped by 0 bases and J by 8 bases, with 16 bases between them. Looking up the rest from reference TRBV30 and TRBJ1-2 gives the full variable domain: SQTIHQWPATLVQPVGSPLSLECTVEGTSNPNLYWYRQAAGRGLQLLFYSVGIGQISSEVPQNLSASRPQDRQFILSSKKLLLSDSGFYLCAWSVRGIPGGYTFGSGTRLTVV.

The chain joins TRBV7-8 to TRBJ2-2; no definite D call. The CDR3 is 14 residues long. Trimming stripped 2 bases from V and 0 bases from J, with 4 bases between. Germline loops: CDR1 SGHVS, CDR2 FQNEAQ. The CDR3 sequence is CASSLQANTGELFF. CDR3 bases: TGTGCCAGCAGCTTACAGGCGAACACCGGGGAGCTGTTTTTT.

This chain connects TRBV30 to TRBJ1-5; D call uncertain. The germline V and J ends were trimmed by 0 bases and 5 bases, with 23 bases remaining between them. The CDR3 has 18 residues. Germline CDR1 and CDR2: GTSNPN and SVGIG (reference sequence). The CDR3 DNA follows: TGTGCCTGGAGTGTAGAGGTTTGGGGATCGGGATTCGATCAGCCCCAGCATTTT. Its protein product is CAWSVEVWGSGFDQPQHF. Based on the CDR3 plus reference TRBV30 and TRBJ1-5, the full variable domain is SQTIHQWPATLVQPVGSPLSLECTVEGTSNPNLYWYRQAAGRGLQLLFYSVGIGQISSEVPQNLSASRPQDRQFILSSKKLLLSDSGFYLCAWSVEVWGSGFDQPQHFGDGTRLSIL.

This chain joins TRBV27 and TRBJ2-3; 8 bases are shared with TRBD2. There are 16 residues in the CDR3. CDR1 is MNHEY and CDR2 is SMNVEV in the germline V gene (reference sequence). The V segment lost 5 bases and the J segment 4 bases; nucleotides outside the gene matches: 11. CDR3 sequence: CASSVTGTRVPDTQYF. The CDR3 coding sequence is TGTGCCAGCAGTGTCACCGGGACTAGAGTGCCAGATACGCAGTATTTT.

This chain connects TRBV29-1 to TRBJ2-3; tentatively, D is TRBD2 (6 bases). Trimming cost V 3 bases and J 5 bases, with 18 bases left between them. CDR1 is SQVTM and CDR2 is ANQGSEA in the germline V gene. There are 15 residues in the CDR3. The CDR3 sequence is CSVDGGVRVGDTQYF. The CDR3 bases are TGCAGCGTTGATGGCGGGGTTCGGGTTGGAGATACGCAGTATTTT.

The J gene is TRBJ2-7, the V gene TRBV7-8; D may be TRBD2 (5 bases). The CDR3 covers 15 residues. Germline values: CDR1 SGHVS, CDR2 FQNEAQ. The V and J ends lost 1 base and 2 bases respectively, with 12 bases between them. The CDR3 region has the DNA TGTGCCAGCAGCTTAGTCCGCGGGCTCACCTACGAGCAGTACTTC. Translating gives CASSLVRGLTYEQYF.

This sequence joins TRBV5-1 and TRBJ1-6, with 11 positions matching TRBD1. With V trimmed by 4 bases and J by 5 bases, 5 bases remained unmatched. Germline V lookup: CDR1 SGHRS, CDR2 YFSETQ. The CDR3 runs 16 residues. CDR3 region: CASSGQGASNNSPLHF. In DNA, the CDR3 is TGCGCCAGCAGCGGACAGGGGGCAAGTAATAATTCACCCCTCCACTTT. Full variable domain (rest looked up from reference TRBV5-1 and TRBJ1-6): KAGVTQTPRYLIKTRGQQVTLSCSPISGHRSVSWYQQTPGQGLQFLFEYFSETQRNKGNFPGRFSGRQFSNSRSEMNVSTLELGDSALYLCASSGQGASNNSPLHFGNGTRLTVT.

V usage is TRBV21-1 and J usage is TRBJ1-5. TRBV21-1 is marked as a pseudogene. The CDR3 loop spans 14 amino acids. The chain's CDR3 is CASSKVGSNQPQHF. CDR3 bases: TGTGCCAGCAGCAAAGTCGGTAGCAATCAGCCCCAGCATTTT.

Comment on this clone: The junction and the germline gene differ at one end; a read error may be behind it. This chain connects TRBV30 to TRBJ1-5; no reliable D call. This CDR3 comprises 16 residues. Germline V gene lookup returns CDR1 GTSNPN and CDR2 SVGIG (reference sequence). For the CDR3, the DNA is TGTGCCTGGAGCCCGTCTGTCACGAGGAGCAATCAGCCCCAGAATTTT. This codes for CAWSPSVTRSNQPQNF.

CDR3 sequence: CSESGTGVSQYF. CDR3 in DNA: TGCAGCGAGTCCGGGACAGGTGTGTCGCAGTATTTT. This rearrangement joins TRBV29-1 to TRBJ2-3; TRBD1 matches 8 bases. Trimming cost V 7 bases and J 10 bases; bases outside gene matches: 10. Looked up from germline, CDR1 is SQVTM and CDR2 is ANQGSEA. The CDR3 consists of 12 residues.

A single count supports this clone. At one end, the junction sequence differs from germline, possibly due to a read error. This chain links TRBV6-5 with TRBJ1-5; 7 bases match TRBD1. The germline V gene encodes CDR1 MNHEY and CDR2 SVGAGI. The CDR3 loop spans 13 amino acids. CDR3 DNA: TGTGCCAGCAGTGACAGGGCCCGCCAGCCCCAGAATTTT. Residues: CASSDRARQPQNF.

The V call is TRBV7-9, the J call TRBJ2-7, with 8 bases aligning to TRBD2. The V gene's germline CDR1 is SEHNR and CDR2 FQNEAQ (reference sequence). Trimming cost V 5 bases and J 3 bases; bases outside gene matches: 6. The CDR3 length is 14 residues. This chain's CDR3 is CASSPLAENYEQYF. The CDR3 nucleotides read TGTGCCAGCAGCCCACTAGCGGAGAACTACGAGCAGTACTTC.

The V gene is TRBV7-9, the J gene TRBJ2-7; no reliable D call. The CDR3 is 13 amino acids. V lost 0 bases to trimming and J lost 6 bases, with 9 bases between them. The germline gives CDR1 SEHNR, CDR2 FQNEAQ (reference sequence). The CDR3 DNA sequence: TGTGCCAGCAGCTTAGCACAGTTCCGCGAGCAGTACTTC. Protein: CASSLAQFREQYF. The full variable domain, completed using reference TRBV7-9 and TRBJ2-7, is DTGVSQNPRHKITKRGQNVTFRCDPISEHNRLYWYRQTLGQGPEFLTYFQNEAQLEKSRLLSDRFSAERPKGSFSTLEIQRTEQGDSAMYLCASSLAQFREQYFGPGTRLTVT.

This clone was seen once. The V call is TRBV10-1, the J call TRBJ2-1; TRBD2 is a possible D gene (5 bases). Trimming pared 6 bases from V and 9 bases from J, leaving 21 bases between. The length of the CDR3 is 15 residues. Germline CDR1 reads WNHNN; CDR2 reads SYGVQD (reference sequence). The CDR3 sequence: CASSKGQSQRGEQFF. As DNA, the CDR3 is TGCGCCAGCAGCAAGGGCCAGTCGCAACGGGGTGAGCAGTTCTTC.

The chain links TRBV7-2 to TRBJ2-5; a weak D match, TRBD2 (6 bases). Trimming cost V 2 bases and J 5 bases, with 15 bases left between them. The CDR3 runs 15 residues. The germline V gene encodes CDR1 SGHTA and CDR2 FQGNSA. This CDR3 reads CASSLPRRGGETQYF. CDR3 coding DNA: TGTGCCAGCAGCTTACCTCGGCGGGGTGGGGAGACCCAGTACTTC.

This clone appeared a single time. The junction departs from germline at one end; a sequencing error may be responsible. The chain's CDR3 is CSVDWVNYGYPF. CDR3 coding DNA: TGCAGCGTTGATTGGGTAAACTATGGCTACCCCTTC. V usage is TRBV29-1 and J usage is TRBJ1-2; no definite D call. The CDR3 length is 12 residues. CDR1 SQVTM and CDR2 ANQGSEA come from the germline V gene.

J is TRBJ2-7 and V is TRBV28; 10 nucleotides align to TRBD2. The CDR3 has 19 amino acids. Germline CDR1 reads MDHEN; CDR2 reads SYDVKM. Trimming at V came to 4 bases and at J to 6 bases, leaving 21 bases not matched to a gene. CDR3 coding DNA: TGTGCCAGCAGTTCCCCGGGGCGGCGTCACCTAGCGGGAGAGGCCGAGCAGTACTTC. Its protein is CASSSPGRRHLAGEAEQYF.

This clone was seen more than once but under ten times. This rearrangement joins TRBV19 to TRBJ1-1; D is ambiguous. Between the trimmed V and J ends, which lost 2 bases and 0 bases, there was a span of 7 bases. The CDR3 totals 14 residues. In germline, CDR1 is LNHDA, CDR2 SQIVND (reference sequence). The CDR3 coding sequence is TGTGCCAGTAGTATACAGGTAGTGAACACTGAAGCTTTCTTT. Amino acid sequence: CASSIQVVNTEAFF.

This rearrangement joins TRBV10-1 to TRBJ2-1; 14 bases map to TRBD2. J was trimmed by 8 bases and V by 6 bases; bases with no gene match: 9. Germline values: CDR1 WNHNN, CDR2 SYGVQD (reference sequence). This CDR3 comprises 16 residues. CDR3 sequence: CASRDSGTSGSYEQFF. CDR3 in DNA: TGCGCCAGCAGGGATTCCGGGACTAGCGGGAGCTATGAGCAGTTCTTC.